These T cell receptor beta chains were read from a single sample in a study of CD8+CD57+ T cells in acquired aplastic anemia. A single record per CDR3 protein comes from TCRdb applying MiXCR to the reads. The repertoire holds hundreds of thousands of distinct CDR3 sequences, roughly 53% seen once, with less than 20% in the top ten. What was sequenced was sorted CD4+, CD8+, or CD8+CD57+ T cells (not recorded which) from PBMCs. Receptors originate from a human donor with aplastic anemia. Each CDR3 is given with its conserved first and last residue. Rows may omit the clone size; those that give it use once, few, many or a size class.

clone_size: .
j_call: TRBJ2-3
v_call: TRBV10-3
cdr3_aa: CAIRPNRGERDTQYF

clone_size: .
j_call: TRBJ2-5
v_call: TRBV19
cdr3_aa: CASSIAGPLAGGPEAQYF

clone_size: once
j_call: .
v_call: TRBV2
cdr3_aa: CASTEGAGGAGEQYF

clone_size: .
j_call: TRBJ1-2
v_call: TRBV19
cdr3_aa: CASSIVPQGSLDGYTF

clone_size: .
j_call: TRBJ1-2
v_call: TRBV2
cdr3_aa: CASSLSETYGYTF

clone_size: few
j_call: TRBJ1-1
v_call: TRBV6-1
cdr3_aa: CASSSPPGQKGTEAFF

clone_size: .
j_call: TRBJ2-7
v_call: TRBV24-1
cdr3_aa: CATSGTPRYEQYF

clone_size: .
j_call: TRBJ1-2
v_call: TRBV5-1
cdr3_aa: CASSLGTTGYGYTF

clone_size: .
j_call: TRBJ1-1
v_call: TRBV18
cdr3_aa: CASSPSGDTEAFF

clone_size: many
j_call: TRBJ1-6
v_call: TRBV25-1
cdr3_aa: CASGGGAGDSPLHF

clone_size: many
j_call: TRBJ2-3
v_call: TRBV7-6
cdr3_aa: CASSLGVPGGGPRFGTDTQYF

clone_size: few
j_call: TRBJ2-7
v_call: TRBV28
cdr3_aa: CASSLFPPGQAYEQYF

clone_size: many
j_call: TRBJ1-4
v_call: TRBV19
cdr3_aa: CASRPGQGSTNEKLFF

clone_size: .
j_call: TRBJ2-7
v_call: TRBV24-1
cdr3_aa: CATSDTKTVYEQYF

clone_size: many
j_call: TRBJ2-3
v_call: TRBV7-9
cdr3_aa: CASSPSGAGDTQYF

clone_size: once
j_call: TRBJ1-1
v_call: TRBV5-1
cdr3_aa: CASSFSTGYSTEAFF

clone_size: .
j_call: TRBJ1-1
v_call: TRBV4-3
cdr3_aa: CASSQDPDTTEAFF

clone_size: many
j_call: TRBJ2-3
v_call: TRBV20-1
cdr3_aa: CSAPHRQDSTDTQYF

clone_size: few
j_call: TRBJ2-7
v_call: TRBV29-1
cdr3_aa: CSQRDRAIEQYF

clone_size: .
j_call: TRBJ2-7
v_call: TRBV2
cdr3_aa: CASGRGALYEQYF

clone_size: many
j_call: TRBJ2-3
v_call: TRBV5-6
cdr3_aa: CASSGRGDTQYF

clone_size: many
j_call: TRBJ2-3
v_call: TRBV4-1
cdr3_aa: CASSQGGAGGERDTQYF

clone_size: many
j_call: TRBJ1-3
v_call: TRBV5-4
cdr3_aa: CASSLGLDAAGNTIYF

clone_size: .
j_call: TRBJ2-5
v_call: TRBV3-1
cdr3_aa: CASSLVAGGEETQYF